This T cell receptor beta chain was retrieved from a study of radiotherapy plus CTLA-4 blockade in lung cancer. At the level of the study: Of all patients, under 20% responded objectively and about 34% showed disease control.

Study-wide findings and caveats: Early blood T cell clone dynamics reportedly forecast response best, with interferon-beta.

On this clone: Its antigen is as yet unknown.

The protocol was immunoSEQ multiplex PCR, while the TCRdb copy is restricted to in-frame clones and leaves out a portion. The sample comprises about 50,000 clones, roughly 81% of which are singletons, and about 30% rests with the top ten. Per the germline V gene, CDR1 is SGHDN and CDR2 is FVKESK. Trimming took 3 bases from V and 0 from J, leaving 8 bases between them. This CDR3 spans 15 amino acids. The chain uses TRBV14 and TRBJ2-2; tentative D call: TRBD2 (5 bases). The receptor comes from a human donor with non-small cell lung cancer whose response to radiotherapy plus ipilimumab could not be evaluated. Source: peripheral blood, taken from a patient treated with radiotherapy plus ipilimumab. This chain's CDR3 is CASSHPAANTGELFF. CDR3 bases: TGTGCCAGCAGCCACCCAGCGGCGAACACCGGGGAGCTGTTTTTT.